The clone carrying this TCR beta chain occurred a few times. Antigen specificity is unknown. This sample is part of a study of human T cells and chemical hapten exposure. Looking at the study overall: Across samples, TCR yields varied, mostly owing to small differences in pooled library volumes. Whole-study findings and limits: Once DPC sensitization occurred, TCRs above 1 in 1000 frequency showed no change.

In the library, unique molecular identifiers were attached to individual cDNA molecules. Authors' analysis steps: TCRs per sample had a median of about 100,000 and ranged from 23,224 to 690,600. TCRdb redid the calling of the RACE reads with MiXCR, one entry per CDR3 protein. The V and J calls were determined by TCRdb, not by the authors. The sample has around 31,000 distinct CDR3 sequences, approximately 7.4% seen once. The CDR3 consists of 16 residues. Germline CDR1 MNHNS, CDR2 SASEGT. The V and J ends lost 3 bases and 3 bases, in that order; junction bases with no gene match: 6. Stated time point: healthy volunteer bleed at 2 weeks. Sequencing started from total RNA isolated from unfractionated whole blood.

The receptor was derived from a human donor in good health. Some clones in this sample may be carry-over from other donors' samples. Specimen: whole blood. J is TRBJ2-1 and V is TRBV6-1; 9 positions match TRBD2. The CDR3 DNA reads TGTGCCAGCAGTGACCCAGCGGGAGGACACTACAATGAGCAGTTCTTC. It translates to CASSDPAGGHYNEQFF.